The 5 T cell receptor beta chains given below trace back to one sample, sequenced in a study of regulatory T cells in long-lasting Graves disease. Construction of the TCR beta libraries employed iRepertoire HTBI primers in conjunction with Arm-PCR of CDR3 regions. TCRdb re-called the multiplex PCR reads through MiXCR, storing one row per CDR3 protein. The data contain some 450,000 distinct CDR3 sequences, roughly a quarter of them singletons. Time point noted: persistent/refractory GD, antithyroid drugs over 5 years with positive TRAb. PBMC-derived RNA was used for the TCR library. The sequences come from peripheral blood mononuclear cells (PBMCs), collected when the disease was refractory, from a patient treated with antithyroid drugs. The receptors originated from a female donor with Graves disease.

The chain carries TRBV5-1 and TRBJ2-5; D is tentatively TRBD1 or TRBD2 (5 bases each). Germline CDR1 is SGHRS and CDR2 is YFSETQ. V lost 4 bases and J 2 bases, leaving 18 bases between the germline ends. CDR3 size: 16 residues. The CDR3, as DNA: TGCGCCAGCAGCCCCCGGGACCGCACGTTACAAGAGACCCAGTACTTC. Its protein is CASSPRDRTLQETQYF.

V gene TRBV25-1 combines with J gene TRBJ2-3, with D maybe TRBD2 (6 bases). V was pared by 5 bases and J by 0 bases, with 15 bases between. This CDR3 region has 16 residues. The germline gives CDR1 MGHDK, CDR2 SYGVNS. CDR3 loop: CASSPLIGTSTDTQYF. Here the CDR3 DNA reads TGTGCCAGCAGTCCCCTGATAGGGACTAGCACAGATACGCAGTATTTT.

This clonotype has a single count. This clone may be a read error of a much larger clone one base away. J is TRBJ1-5 and V is TRBV6-9, with a weak D call TRBD1 (6 bases). Germline CDR1 and CDR2: MNHGY and SVAAGI. V dropped 4 bases and J dropped 2 bases, with 18 bases sitting between them. The CDR3 totals 17 residues. CDR3 sequence (DNA): TGTGCCAGCAGTTGCTCAAAGGGGGGAATTGGCAATCAGCCCCAGCATTTT. This codes for CASSCSKGGIGNQPQHF.

This chain connects TRBV4-1 to TRBJ2-2, with TRBD1 identical over 7 bases. Germline assignment: CDR1 MGHRA and CDR2 YSYEKL. The CDR3 length is 15 residues. The V gene end was trimmed by 4 bases and the J gene end by 6 bases; junction bases not matched to a gene: 8. The CDR3 region is CASSREPRGPGELFF. Written as DNA, the CDR3 is TGCGCCAGCAGCCGCGAACCTAGGGGGCCCGGGGAGCTGTTTTTT.

This clonotype was found many times. V and J are TRBV2 and TRBJ2-7; D gene unclear. CDR1 SNHLY and CDR2 FYNNEI come from the germline V gene. CDR3 length: 12 residues. V was clipped by 6 bases and J by 10 bases, with 16 bases between them. The CDR3 nucleotides are TGTGCCAGCAGCGGGTCCTATACCGCTCAGTACTTC. Protein sequence: CASSGSYTAQYF.